This note documents a single T cell receptor (beta chain) sequence. These data are taken from a study of blood T cell repertoires in COVID-19. Looking at the study overall: Samples of COVID-19 (acute and convalescent) were obtained from the United States, Italy and Spain. T cells, B-cell-depleted T cells, or PBMCs supplied cDNA or gDNA.

CDR3 length equals 19 residues. Trimming removed 4 bases from V and 1 base from J; junction bases left unmatched: 18. Germline CDR1 reads MNHEY; CDR2 reads SMNVEV (reference sequence). During active infection, Seattle patients enrolled and were then monitored through disease. Original processing methods: For nucleated cells, counts were estimated from reference gene primer amplification. The table came from immunoSEQ multiplex PCR; TCRdb's copy has only in-frame clones and leaves some out. V and J calls and clone size are those listed in that table; D and trimming were worked out from the DNA. The sample has some 300,000 clones, roughly 90% seen once.

The sequence came from a woman aged 40 to 50 with COVID-19, enrolled during active disease. The chain combines TRBV27 with TRBJ1-1, with 7 nucleotides matching TRBD1. The sequenced sample consisted of peripheral blood. For the CDR3, the DNA is TGTGCCAGCAGTTCTGCCGGGACAGTAGCTTGGGCGGCGAACACTGAAGCTTTCTTT. Encoded protein: CASSSAGTVAWAANTEAFF.